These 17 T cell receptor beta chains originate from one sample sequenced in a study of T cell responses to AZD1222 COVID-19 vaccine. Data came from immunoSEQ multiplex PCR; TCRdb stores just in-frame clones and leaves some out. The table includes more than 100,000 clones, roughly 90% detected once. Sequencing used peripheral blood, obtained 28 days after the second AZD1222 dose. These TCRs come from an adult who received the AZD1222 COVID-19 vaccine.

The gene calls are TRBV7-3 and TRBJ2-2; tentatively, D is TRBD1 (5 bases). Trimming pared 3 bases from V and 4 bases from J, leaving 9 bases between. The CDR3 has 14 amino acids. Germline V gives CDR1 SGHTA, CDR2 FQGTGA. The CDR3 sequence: CASSFAGPTGELFF. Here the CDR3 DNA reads TGTGCCAGCAGCTTTGCAGGGCCCACCGGGGAGCTGTTTTTT.

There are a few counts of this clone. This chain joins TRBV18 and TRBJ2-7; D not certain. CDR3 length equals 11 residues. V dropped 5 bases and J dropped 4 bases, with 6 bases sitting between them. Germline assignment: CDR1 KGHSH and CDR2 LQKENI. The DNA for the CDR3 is TGTGCCAGCTCAGGGCAGTACGAGCAGTACTTC. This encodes CASSGQYEQYF.

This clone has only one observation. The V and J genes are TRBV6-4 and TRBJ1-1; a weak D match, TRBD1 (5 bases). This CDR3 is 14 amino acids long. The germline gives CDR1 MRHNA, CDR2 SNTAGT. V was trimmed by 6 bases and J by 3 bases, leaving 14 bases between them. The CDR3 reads CASRRGPDHTEAFF. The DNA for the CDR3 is TGTGCCAGCAGACGGGGCCCTGATCACACTGAAGCTTTCTTT.

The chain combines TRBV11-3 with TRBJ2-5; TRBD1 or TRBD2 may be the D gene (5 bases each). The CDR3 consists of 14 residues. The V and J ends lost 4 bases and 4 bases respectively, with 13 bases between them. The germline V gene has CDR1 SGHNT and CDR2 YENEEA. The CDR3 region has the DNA TGTGCCAGCAGCTCCCCCCGGGGCCCAGAGACCCAGTACTTC. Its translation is CASSSPRGPETQYF.

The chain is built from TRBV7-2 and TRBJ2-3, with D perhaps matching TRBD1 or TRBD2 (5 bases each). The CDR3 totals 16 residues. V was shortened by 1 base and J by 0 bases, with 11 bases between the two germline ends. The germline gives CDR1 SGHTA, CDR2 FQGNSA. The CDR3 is CASSLGGTTSTDTQYF. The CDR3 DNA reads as TGTGCCAGCAGCTTAGGGGGGACGACGAGCACAGATACGCAGTATTTT.

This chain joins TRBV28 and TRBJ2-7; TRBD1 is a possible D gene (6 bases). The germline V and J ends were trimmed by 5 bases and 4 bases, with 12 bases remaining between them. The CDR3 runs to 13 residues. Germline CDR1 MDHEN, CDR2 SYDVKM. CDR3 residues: CASSDTQGYEQYF. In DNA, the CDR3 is TGTGCCAGCAGTGACACACAGGGTTACGAGCAGTACTTC.

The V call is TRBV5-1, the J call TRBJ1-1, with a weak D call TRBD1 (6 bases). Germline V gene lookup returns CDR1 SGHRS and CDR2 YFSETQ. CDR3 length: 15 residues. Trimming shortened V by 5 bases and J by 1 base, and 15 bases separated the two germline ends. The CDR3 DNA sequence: TGCGCCAGCAGGCCTCCGGGACAAACGAACACTGAAGCTTTCTTT. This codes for CASRPPGQTNTEAFF.

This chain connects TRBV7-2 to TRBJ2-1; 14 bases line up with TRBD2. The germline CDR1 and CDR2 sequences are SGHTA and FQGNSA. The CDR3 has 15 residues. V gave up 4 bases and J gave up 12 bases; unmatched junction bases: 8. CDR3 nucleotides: TGTGCCAGCAGCTCCGCCGGGACTAGCGGGGGCGCGCAGTTCTTC. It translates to CASSSAGTSGGAQFF.

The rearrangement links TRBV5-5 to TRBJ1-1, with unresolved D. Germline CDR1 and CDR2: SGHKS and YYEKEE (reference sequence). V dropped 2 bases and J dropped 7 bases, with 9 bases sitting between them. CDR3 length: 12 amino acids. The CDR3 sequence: CASSFYPLEAFF. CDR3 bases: TGTGCCAGCAGCTTCTATCCCCTTGAAGCTTTCTTT.

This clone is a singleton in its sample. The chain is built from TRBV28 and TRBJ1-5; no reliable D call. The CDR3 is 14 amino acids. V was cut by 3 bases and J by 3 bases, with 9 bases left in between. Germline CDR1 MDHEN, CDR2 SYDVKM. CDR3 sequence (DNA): TGTGCCAGCAGTTTCCCCTCGGACAATCAGCCCCAGCATTTT. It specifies CASSFPSDNQPQHF.

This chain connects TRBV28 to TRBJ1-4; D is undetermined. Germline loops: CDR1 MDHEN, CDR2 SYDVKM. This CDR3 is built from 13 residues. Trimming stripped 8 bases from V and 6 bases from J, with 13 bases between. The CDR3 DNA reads TGTGCCAGCGGCGAGGGCGCAGATGAAAAACTGTTTTTT. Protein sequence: CASGEGADEKLFF.

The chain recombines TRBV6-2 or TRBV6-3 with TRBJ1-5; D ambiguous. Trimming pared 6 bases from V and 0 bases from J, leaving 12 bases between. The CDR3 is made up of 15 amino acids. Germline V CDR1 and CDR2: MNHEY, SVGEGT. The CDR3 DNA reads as TGTGCCAGCAGCCCGGAAAGACTTAGCAATCAGCCCCAGCATTTT. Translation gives CASSPERLSNQPQHF.

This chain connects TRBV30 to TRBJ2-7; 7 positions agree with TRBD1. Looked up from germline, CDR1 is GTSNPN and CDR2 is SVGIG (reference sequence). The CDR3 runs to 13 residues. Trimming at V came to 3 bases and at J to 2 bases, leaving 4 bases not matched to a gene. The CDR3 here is CAWRNRGTYEQYF. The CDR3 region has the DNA TGTGCCTGGAGAAACAGGGGCACCTACGAGCAGTACTTC.

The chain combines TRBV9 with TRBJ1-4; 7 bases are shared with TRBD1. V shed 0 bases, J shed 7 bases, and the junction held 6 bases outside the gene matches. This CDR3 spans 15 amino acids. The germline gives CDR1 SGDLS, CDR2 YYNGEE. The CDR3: CASSVATGLGEKLFF. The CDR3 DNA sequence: TGTGCCAGCAGCGTAGCGACAGGGCTCGGTGAAAAACTGTTTTTT.

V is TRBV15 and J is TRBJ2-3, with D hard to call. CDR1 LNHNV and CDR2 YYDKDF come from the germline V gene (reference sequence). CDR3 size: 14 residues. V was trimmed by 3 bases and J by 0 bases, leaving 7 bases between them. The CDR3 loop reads CATSSGLSTDTQYF. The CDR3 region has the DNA TGTGCCACCAGCAGTGGCCTAAGCACAGATACGCAGTATTTT.

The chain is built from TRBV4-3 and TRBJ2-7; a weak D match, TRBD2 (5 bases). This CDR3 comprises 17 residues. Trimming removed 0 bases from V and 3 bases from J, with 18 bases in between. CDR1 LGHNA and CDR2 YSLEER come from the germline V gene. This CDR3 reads CASSQDLLVAGHYEQYF. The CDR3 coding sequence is TGCGCCAGCAGCCAAGATTTGTTAGTTGCGGGTCACTACGAGCAGTACTTC.

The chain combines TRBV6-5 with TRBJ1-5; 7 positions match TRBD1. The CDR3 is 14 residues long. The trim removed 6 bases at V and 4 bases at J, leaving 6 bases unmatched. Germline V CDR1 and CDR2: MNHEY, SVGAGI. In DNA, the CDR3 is TGTGCCAGCAGACCCCAGACAGGGAATCAGCCCCAGCATTTT. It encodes CASRPQTGNQPQHF.